This TCR beta chain was obtained from a study of CDR3 diversity in severe acne. Germline CDR1 and CDR2: SGHTS and YDEGEE. Trimming cost V 4 bases and J 9 bases, with 20 bases left between them. The CDR3 consists of 14 residues. A single record per CDR3 protein comes from TCRdb applying MiXCR to the PCR reads. Counted here are fewer than 90,000 distinct CDR3 sequences, less than 65% occurring once; the ten biggest clones make up 11%. This clonotype has more than one count but fewer than ten. Sequencing was done on a sample of blood. The rearrangement joins TRBV5-8 to TRBJ2-7; possible D gene TRBD2, 6 bases. The receptor was derived from a male donor with severe acne vulgaris. In DNA form, the CDR3 reads TGTGCCAGCAGCCCGATCGGCGGGTCCGGGGGGCAGTACTTC. It codes for CASSPIGGSGGQYF.